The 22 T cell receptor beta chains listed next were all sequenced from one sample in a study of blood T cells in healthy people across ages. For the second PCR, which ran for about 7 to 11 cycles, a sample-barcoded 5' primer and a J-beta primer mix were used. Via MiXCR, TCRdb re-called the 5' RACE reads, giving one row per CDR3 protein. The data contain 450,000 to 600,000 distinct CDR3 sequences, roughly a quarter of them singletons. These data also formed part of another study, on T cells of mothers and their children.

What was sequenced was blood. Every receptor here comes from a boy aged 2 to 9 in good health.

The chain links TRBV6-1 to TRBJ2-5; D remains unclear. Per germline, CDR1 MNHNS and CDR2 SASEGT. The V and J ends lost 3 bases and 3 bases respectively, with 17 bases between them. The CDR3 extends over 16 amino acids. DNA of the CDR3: TGTGCCAGCAGTGACCCCGGTGTGGCTCTAAAAGAGACCCAGTACTTC. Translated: CASSDPGVALKETQYF.

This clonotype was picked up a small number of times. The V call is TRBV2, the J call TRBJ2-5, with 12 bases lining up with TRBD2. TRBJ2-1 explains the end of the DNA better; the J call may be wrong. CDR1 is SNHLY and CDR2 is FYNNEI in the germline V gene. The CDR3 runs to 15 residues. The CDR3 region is CASSDASGRANEQFF. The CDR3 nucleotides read TGTGCCAGCAGTGATGCTAGCGGGAGGGCGAATGAGCAGTTCTTC.

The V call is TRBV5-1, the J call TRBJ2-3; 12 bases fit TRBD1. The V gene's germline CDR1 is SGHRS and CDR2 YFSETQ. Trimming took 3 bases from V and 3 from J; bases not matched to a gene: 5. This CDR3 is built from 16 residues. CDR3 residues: CASSSGTGGETDTQYF. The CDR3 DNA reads TGCGCCAGCAGCTCCGGGACAGGGGGCGAGACAGATACGCAGTATTTT. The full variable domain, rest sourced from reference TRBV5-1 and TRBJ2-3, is KAGVTQTPRYLIKTRGQQVTLSCSPISGHRSVSWYQQTPGQGLQFLFEYFSETQRNKGNFPGRFSGRQFSNSRSEMNVSTLELGDSALYLCASSSGTGGETDTQYFGPGTRLTVL.

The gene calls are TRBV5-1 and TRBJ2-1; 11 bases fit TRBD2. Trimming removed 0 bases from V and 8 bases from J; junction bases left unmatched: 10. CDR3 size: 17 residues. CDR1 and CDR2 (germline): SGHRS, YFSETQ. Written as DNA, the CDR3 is TGCGCCAGCAGCTTGGCGGCGGTGGCTAGCGGGGGGTATGAGCAGTTCTTC. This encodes CASSLAAVASGGYEQFF. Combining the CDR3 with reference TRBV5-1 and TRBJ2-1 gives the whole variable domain KAGVTQTPRYLIKTRGQQVTLSCSPISGHRSVSWYQQTPGQGLQFLFEYFSETQRNKGNFPGRFSGRQFSNSRSEMNVSTLELGDSALYLCASSLAAVASGGYEQFFGPGTRLTVL.

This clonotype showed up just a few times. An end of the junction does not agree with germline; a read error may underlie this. Here the CDR3 reads CSASPGAGEFF. For the CDR3, the DNA is TGCAGTGCTAGCCCAGGGGCGGGGGAGTTCTTC. This chain links TRBV20-1 with TRBJ2-5; possibly TRBD2 for D (7 bases). CDR3 size: 11 residues. CDR1 and CDR2 (germline): DFQATT, SNEGSKA (reference sequence).

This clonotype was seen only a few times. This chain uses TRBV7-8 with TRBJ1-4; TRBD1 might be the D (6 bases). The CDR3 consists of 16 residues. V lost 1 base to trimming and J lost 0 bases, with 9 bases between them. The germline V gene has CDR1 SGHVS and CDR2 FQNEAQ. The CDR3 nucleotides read TGTGCCAGCAGCTTAGACAGGGCTGCAACTAATGAAAAACTGTTTTTT. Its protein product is CASSLDRAATNEKLFF.

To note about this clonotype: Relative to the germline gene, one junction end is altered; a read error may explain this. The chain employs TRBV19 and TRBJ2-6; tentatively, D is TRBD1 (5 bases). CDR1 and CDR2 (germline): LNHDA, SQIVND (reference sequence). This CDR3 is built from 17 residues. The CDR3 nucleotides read TGTGCCAGTACAAGACAGCCGATCGGTCCTGGGGTCAACGTCCTGACTTTC. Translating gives CASTRQPIGPGVNVLTF. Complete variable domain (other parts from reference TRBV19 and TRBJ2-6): DGGITQSPKYLFRKEGQNVTLSCEQNLNHDAMYWYRQDPGQGLRLIYYSQIVNDFQKGDIAEGYSVSREKKESFPLTVTSAQKNPTAFYLCASTRQPIGPGVNVLTFGAGSRLTVL.

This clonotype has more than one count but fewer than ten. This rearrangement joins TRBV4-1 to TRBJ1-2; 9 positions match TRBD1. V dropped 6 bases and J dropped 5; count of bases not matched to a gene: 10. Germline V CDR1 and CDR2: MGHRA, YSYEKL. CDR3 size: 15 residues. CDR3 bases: TGCGCCAGCAGTAGACAGGGGGAAGGGATTTATGGCTACACCTTC. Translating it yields CASSRQGEGIYGYTF.

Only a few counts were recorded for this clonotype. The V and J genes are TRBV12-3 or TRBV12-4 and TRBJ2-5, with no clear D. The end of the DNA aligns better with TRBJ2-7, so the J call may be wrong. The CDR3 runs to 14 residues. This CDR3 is CASSLWIDSYEQYF. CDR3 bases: TGTGCCAGCAGTTTGTGGATCGATTCCTACGAGCAGTACTTC.

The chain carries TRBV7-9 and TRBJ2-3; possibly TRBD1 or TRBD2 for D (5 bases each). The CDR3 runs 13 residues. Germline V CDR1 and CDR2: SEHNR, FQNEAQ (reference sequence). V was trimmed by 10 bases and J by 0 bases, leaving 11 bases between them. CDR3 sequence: CAMGRPSTDTQYF. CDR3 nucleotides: TGTGCCATGGGACGTCCTAGCACAGATACGCAGTATTTT.

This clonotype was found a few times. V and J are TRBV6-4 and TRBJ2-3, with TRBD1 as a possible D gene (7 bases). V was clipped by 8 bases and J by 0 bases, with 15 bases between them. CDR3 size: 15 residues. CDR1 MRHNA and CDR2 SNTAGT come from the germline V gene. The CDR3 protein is CASAEGAGSTDTQYF. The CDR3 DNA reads TGTGCCAGCGCAGAGGGGGCGGGAAGCACAGATACGCAGTATTTT.

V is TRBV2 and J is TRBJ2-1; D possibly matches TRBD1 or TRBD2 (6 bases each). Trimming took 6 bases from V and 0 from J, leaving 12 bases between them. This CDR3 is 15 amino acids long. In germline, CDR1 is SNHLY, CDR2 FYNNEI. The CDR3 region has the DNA TGTGCCAGCAGGGTTGGAGGGGGCTCCTACAATGAGCAGTTCTTC. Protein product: CASRVGGGSYNEQFF.

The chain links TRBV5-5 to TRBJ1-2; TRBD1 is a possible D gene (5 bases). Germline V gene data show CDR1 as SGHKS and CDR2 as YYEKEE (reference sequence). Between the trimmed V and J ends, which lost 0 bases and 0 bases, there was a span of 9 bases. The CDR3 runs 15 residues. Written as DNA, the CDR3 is TGTGCCAGCAGCTTGGTCAGGGAACCTAACTATGGCTACACCTTC. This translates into CASSLVREPNYGYTF. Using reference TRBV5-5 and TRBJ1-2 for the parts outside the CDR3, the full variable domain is DAGVTQSPTHLIKTRGQQVTLRCSPISGHKSVSWYQQVLGQGPQFIFQYYEKEERGRGNFPDRFSARQFPNYSSELNVNALLLGDSALYLCASSLVREPNYGYTFGSGTRLTVV.

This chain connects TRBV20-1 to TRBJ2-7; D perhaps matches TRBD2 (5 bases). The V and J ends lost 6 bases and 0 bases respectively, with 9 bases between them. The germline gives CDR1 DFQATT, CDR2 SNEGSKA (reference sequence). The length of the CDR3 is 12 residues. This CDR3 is CSAGGISYEQYF. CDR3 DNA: TGCAGTGCCGGAGGTATCTCCTACGAGCAGTACTTC.

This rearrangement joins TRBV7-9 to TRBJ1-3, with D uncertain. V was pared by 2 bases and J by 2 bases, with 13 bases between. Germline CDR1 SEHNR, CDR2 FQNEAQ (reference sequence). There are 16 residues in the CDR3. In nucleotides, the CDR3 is TGTGCCAGCAGCTTAAGATCTCGGGGAGCTGGAAACACCATATATTTT. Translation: CASSLRSRGAGNTIYF.

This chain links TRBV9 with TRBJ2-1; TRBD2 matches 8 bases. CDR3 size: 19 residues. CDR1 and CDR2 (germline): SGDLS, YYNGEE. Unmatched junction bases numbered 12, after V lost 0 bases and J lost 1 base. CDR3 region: CASSVEDGLAFGSYNEQFF. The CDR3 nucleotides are TGTGCCAGCAGCGTAGAGGATGGACTAGCTTTTGGATCCTACAATGAGCAGTTCTTC.

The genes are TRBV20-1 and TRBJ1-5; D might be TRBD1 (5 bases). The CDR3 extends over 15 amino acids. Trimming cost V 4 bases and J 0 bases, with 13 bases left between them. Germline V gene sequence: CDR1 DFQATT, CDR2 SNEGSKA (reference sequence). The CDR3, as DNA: TGCAGTGCTACCCGGGGCTCGGATAGCAATCAGCCCCAGCATTTT. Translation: CSATRGSDSNQPQHF.

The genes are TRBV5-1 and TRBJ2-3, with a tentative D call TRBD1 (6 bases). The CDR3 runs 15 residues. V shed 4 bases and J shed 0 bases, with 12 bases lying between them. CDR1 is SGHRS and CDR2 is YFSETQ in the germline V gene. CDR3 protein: CASSGTGSSTDTQYF. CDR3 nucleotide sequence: TGCGCCAGCAGCGGAACAGGGTCAAGCACAGATACGCAGTATTTT.

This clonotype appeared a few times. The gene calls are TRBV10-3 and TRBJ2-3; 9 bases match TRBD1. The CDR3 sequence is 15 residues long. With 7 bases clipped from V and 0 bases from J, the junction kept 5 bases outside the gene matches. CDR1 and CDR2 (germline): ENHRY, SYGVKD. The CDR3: CAIKNGQGSTDTQYF. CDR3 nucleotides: TGTGCCATCAAGAACGGACAGGGGAGCACAGATACGCAGTATTTT.

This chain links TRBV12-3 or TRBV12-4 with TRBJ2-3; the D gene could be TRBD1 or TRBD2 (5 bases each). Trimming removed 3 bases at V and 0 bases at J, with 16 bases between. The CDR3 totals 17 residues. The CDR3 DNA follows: TGTGCCAGCAGTTTGGGAATCCAGGGAGCCAGCACAGATACGCAGTATTTT. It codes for CASSLGIQGASTDTQYF.

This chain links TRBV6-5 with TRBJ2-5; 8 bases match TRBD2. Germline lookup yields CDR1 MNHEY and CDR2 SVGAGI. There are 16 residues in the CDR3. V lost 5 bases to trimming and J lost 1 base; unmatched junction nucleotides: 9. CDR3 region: CASSILSGGTQETQYF. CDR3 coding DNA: TGTGCCAGCAGTATACTAAGCGGGGGAACCCAAGAGACCCAGTACTTC.

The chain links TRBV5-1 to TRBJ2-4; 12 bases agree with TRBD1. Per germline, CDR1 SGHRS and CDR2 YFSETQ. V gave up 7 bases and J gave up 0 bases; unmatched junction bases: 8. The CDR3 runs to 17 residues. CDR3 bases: TGCGCCAGCCACCCGGGACAGGGGGCGAGAGCCAAAAACATTCAGTACTTC. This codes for CASHPGQGARAKNIQYF.